These T cell receptor beta chains were read from a single sample in a study of blood T cell repertoires in COVID-19. Clones were sequenced by immunoSEQ multiplex PCR, and TCRdb holds only the in-frame ones, with some missing. The repertoire consists of approximately 180,000 clones, with about 85% occurring once and the leading ten covering 15% to 20%. Sequenced input: peripheral blood. Receptor source: a person aged 65-85 years with COVID-19, enrolled during active disease. CDR3s include the opening cysteine and the closing phenylalanine or tryptophan. D genes are given only for firm matches. Clone size appears in some rows only: once, few, many, or a class for an expanded clone.

j_gene: TRBJ2-1
d_gene: TRBD2
v_gene: TRBV6-4
len: 19
abundance: .
CDR3aa: CAHPTLAGGLTDLCNEQFF
CDR3nt: TGTGCCCATCCCACCCTAGCGGGGGGGCTAACAGATCTTTGCAATGAGCAGTTCTTC

j_gene: TRBJ2-2
d_gene: .
v_gene: TRBV10-3
len: 14
abundance: .
CDR3aa: CAIRLTEDTGELFF
CDR3nt: TGTGCCATCAGGTTGACAGAAGACACCGGGGAGCTGTTTTTT

j_gene: TRBJ2-5
d_gene: TRBD2
v_gene: TRBV7-9
len: 14
abundance: .
CDR3aa: CASSLGTSGETQYF
CDR3nt: TGTGCCAGCAGCTTAGGGACTAGCGGGGAGACCCAGTACTTC

j_gene: TRBJ1-1
d_gene: .
v_gene: TRBV6-1
len: 14
abundance: few
CDR3aa: CASSEGWGLGEAFF
CDR3nt: TGTGCCAGCAGTGAAGGATGGGGGCTCGGTGAAGCTTTCTTT

j_gene: TRBJ2-7
d_gene: TRBD2
v_gene: TRBV27
len: 15
abundance: .
CDR3aa: CASRSSGGTTYEQYF
CDR3nt: TGTGCCAGCAGAAGCAGCGGGGGGACGACCTACGAGCAGTACTTC

j_gene: TRBJ1-1
d_gene: TRBD1
v_gene: TRBV6-5
len: 15
abundance: .
CDR3aa: CASSYGGQGVTEAFF
CDR3nt: TGTGCCAGCAGTTACGGAGGACAGGGGGTTACTGAAGCTTTCTTT

j_gene: TRBJ2-7
d_gene: .
v_gene: TRBV5-4
len: 13
abundance: few
CDR3aa: CASSHRDSYEQYF
CDR3nt: TGTGCCAGCAGTCACAGGGACTCCTACGAGCAGTACTTC

j_gene: TRBJ1-6
d_gene: .
v_gene: TRBV15
len: 18
abundance: .
CDR3aa: CATQIQGLVSSYNSPLHF
CDR3nt: TGTGCCACCCAAATCCAGGGGCTGGTAAGCTCCTATAATTCACCCCTCCACTTT

j_gene: TRBJ2-3
d_gene: .
v_gene: TRBV5-5
len: 15
abundance: once
CDR3aa: CASSLTSLNTDTQYF
CDR3nt: TGTGCCAGCAGCTTGACGTCTCTCAACACCGATACGCAGTATTTT

j_gene: TRBJ2-5
d_gene: .
v_gene: TRBV7-3
len: 13
abundance: .
CDR3aa: CASSPAPGETQYF
CDR3nt: TGTGCCAGCAGCCCAGCCCCCGGGGAGACCCAGTACTTC

j_gene: TRBJ1-5
d_gene: .
v_gene: TRBV28
len: 13
abundance: .
CDR3aa: CASSATVTQPQHF
CDR3nt: TGTGCCAGCAGTGCGACAGTTACTCAGCCCCAGCATTTT

j_gene: TRBJ1-4
d_gene: .
v_gene: TRBV6-5
len: 13
abundance: .
CDR3aa: CASKQGNNEKLFF
CDR3nt: TGTGCCAGCAAGCAGGGGAATAATGAAAAACTGTTTTTT

j_gene: TRBJ2-7
d_gene: .
v_gene: TRBV27
len: 18
abundance: .
CDR3aa: CASSTLGLGAGKAYEQYF
CDR3nt: TGTGCCAGCTCAACTCTAGGATTAGGGGCAGGGAAAGCCTACGAGCAGTACTTC

j_gene: TRBJ2-5
d_gene: .
v_gene: TRBV25-1
len: 16
abundance: .
CDR3aa: CATSWGLTGGGETQYF
CDR3nt: TGTGCCACCTCTTGGGGATTGACAGGTGGCGGGGAGACCCAGTACTTC

j_gene: TRBJ2-1
d_gene: TRBD1
v_gene: TRBV9
len: 14
abundance: .
CDR3aa: CASSPGQEANKQFF
CDR3nt: TGTGCCAGCAGCCCGGGACAGGAGGCCAATAAGCAGTTCTTC

j_gene: TRBJ2-7
d_gene: TRBD1
v_gene: TRBV28
len: 16
abundance: .
CDR3aa: CASSLSSWTGDYEQYF
CDR3nt: TGTGCCAGCAGTTTATCCTCTTGGACAGGGGATTACGAGCAGTACTTC

j_gene: TRBJ1-2
d_gene: TRBD1
v_gene: TRBV28
len: 13
abundance: .
CDR3aa: CASSEQGYYGYTF
CDR3nt: TGTGCCAGCAGTGAACAGGGGTATTATGGCTACACCTTC

j_gene: TRBJ1-3
d_gene: .
v_gene: TRBV5-1
len: 14
abundance: .
CDR3aa: CASATGDSGNTIYF
CDR3nt: TGCGCCAGCGCGACAGGTGACTCTGGAAACACCATATATTTT

j_gene: TRBJ1-2
d_gene: TRBD1
v_gene: TRBV28
len: 13
abundance: .
CDR3aa: CASRTGVGYGYTF
CDR3nt: TGTGCCAGCAGAACAGGGGTCGGCTATGGCTACACCTTC

j_gene: TRBJ2-7
d_gene: .
v_gene: TRBV6-5
len: 14
abundance: many
CDR3aa: CASSRQGPSYEQYF
CDR3nt: TGTGCCAGCAGTCGCCAGGGGCCCTCCTACGAGCAGTACTTC

j_gene: TRBJ2-1
d_gene: TRBD1
v_gene: TRBV27
len: 13
abundance: .
CDR3aa: CASTGQGMNEQFF
CDR3nt: TGTGCCAGCACCGGACAGGGGATGAATGAGCAGTTCTTC

j_gene: TRBJ2-1
d_gene: TRBD1
v_gene: TRBV6-1
len: 16
abundance: few
CDR3aa: CASSVEATGAYNEQFF
CDR3nt: TGTGCCAGCAGTGTCGAGGCGACAGGGGCCTACAATGAGCAGTTCTTC

j_gene: TRBJ2-7
d_gene: .
v_gene: TRBV11-2
len: 18
abundance: .
CDR3aa: CASSTLRASPDGDYEQYF
CDR3nt: TGTGCCAGCAGCACCCTTAGGGCGAGCCCGGACGGGGACTACGAGCAGTACTTC

j_gene: TRBJ1-2
d_gene: TRBD1
v_gene: TRBV30
len: 13
abundance: .
CDR3aa: CAWSQQGNYGYTF
CDR3nt: TGTGCCTGGAGTCAACAGGGGAACTATGGCTACACCTTC

j_gene: TRBJ2-6
d_gene: TRBD1
v_gene: TRBV18
len: 16
abundance: .
CDR3aa: CASSIPTGEGANVLTF
CDR3nt: TGTGCCAGCTCAATTCCGACAGGGGAGGGGGCCAACGTCCTGACTTTC

j_gene: TRBJ2-7
d_gene: .
v_gene: TRBV14
len: 12
abundance: few
CDR3aa: CASSQVTYEQYF
CDR3nt: TGTGCCAGCAGCCAAGTTACCTACGAGCAGTACTTC

j_gene: TRBJ2-1
d_gene: .
v_gene: TRBV4-3
len: 16
abundance: .
CDR3aa: CASSQRQGMHIYEQFF
CDR3nt: TGCGCCAGCAGCCAGCGCCAGGGGATGCATATCTATGAGCAGTTCTTC

j_gene: TRBJ2-1
d_gene: .
v_gene: TRBV6-5
len: 14
abundance: once
CDR3aa: CASSPAVSYNEQFF
CDR3nt: TGTGCCAGCAGCCCAGCGGTGTCCTACAATGAGCAGTTCTTC

j_gene: TRBJ1-5
d_gene: .
v_gene: TRBV3-1/TRBV3-2
len: 13
abundance: .
CDR3aa: CASSQSANQPQHF
CDR3nt: TGTGCCAGCAGCCAGTCCGCGAATCAGCCCCAGCATTTT

j_gene: TRBJ2-4
d_gene: .
v_gene: TRBV19
len: 14
abundance: .
CDR3aa: CASHDQTSKNIQYF
CDR3nt: TGTGCCAGTCATGATCAGACATCGAAAAACATTCAGTACTTC

j_gene: TRBJ2-1
d_gene: TRBD2
v_gene: TRBV6-5
len: 13
abundance: once
CDR3aa: CASQELAGAEQFF
CDR3nt: TGTGCCAGCCAGGAACTAGCGGGAGCTGAGCAGTTCTTC

j_gene: TRBJ2-3
d_gene: .
v_gene: TRBV7-9
len: 12
abundance: .
CDR3aa: CASSFGVDTQYF
CDR3nt: TGTGCCAGCAGCTTCGGTGTAGATACGCAGTATTTT

j_gene: TRBJ1-2
d_gene: TRBD1
v_gene: TRBV29-1
len: 13
abundance: .
CDR3aa: CSVEGGQAYGYTF
CDR3nt: TGCAGCGTTGAAGGGGGACAGGCCTATGGCTACACCTTC

j_gene: TRBJ2-7
d_gene: TRBD1
v_gene: TRBV5-6
len: 12
abundance: .
CDR3aa: CASRQGAREQYF
CDR3nt: TGTGCCAGCAGACAGGGGGCGCGGGAGCAGTACTTC

j_gene: TRBJ1-6
d_gene: .
v_gene: TRBV28
len: 15
abundance: .
CDR3aa: CASIQGARHNSPLHF
CDR3nt: TGTGCCAGCATCCAGGGCGCTCGCCATAATTCACCCCTCCACTTT

j_gene: TRBJ2-7
d_gene: .
v_gene: TRBV13
len: 13
abundance: .
CDR3aa: CASSLNLAYEQYF
CDR3nt: TGTGCCAGCAGCTTAAATTTAGCCTACGAGCAGTACTTC

j_gene: TRBJ2-5
d_gene: .
v_gene: TRBV7-7
len: 13
abundance: .
CDR3aa: CASSTGFVETQYF
CDR3nt: TGTGCCAGCAGCACAGGGTTTGTGGAGACCCAGTACTTC

j_gene: TRBJ2-1
d_gene: TRBD2
v_gene: TRBV9
len: 17
abundance: once
CDR3aa: CASSVAYGTSGDNEQFF
CDR3nt: TGTGCCAGCAGCGTAGCCTACGGGACTAGCGGGGACAATGAGCAGTTCTTC

j_gene: TRBJ1-3
d_gene: TRBD1
v_gene: TRBV4-3
len: 18
abundance: .
CDR3aa: CASSQDARGGSSGNTIYF
CDR3nt: TGCGCCAGCAGCCAAGACGCGAGAGGGGGCTCAAGTGGAAACACCATATATTTT

j_gene: TRBJ2-2
d_gene: .
v_gene: TRBV7-8
len: 16
abundance: .
CDR3aa: CASSSRGTWETGELFF
CDR3nt: TGTGCCAGCAGCTCCCGCGGGACCTGGGAGACCGGGGAGCTGTTTTTT

j_gene: TRBJ2-4
d_gene: TRBD2
v_gene: TRBV29-1
len: 12
abundance: once
CDR3aa: CSVEHGRDIQYF
CDR3nt: TGCAGCGTTGAACACGGGAGGGACATTCAGTACTTC

j_gene: TRBJ1-4
d_gene: TRBD1
v_gene: TRBV9
len: 14
abundance: .
CDR3aa: CASSKGQANEKLFF
CDR3nt: TGTGCCAGCAGCAAGGGACAGGCTAATGAAAAACTGTTTTTT

j_gene: TRBJ1-2
d_gene: TRBD1
v_gene: TRBV28
len: 15
abundance: .
CDR3aa: CASSSSQTGLYGYTF
CDR3nt: TGTGCCAGCAGCTCGAGCCAGACAGGGTTATATGGCTACACCTTC